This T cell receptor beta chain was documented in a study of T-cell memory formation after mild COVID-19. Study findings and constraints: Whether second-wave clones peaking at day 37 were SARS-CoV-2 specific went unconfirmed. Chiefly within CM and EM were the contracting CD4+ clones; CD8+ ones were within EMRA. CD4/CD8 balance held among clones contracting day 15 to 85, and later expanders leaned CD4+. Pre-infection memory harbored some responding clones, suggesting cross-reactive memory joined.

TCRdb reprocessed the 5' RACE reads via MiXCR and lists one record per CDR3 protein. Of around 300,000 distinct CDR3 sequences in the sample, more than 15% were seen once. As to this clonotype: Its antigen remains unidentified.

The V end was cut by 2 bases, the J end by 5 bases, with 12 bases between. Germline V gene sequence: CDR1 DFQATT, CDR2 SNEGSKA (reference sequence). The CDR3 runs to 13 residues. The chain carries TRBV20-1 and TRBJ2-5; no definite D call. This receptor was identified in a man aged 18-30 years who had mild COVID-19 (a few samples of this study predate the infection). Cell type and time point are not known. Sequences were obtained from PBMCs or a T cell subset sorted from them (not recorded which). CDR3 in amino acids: CSARSPGRETQYF. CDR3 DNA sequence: TGCAGTGCTAGATCCCCCGGCAGGGAGACCCAGTACTTC.